This T cell receptor (beta chain) was observed in a study of blood T cell repertoires in COVID-19 (dated by TCRdb to about 2020). A note on the overall study: Collaborator samples came from the United States, Italy and Spain and covered acute and convalescent phases of COVID-19. The samples were drawn from two sources: the first 160 participants of the ongoing ImmuneRACE study, and 1,254 subjects contributed by 6 global collaborators. Subjects who had been exposed to COVID-19, were actively infected with it, or had recovered from it provided the deeply sampled blood TCRbeta repertoires that made up the dataset. Sample metadata almost always included a de-identified subject ID, COVID-19 status, age in years and sex. Where HLA class I and class II types were available, the types were taken from metadata supplied by the sample provider, not from assay-based typing. The prospective study material was composed of cDNA or gDNA derived from T cells, B-cell-depleted T cells, or PBMCs. The repertoires were released in a freely available public database intended as a resource for research on the immune response to SARS-CoV-2. General findings and caveats noted by the study authors: How much clinical and demographic metadata was included differed by source and by participant, and the metadata was provided uncurated.

On this clone: Which antigen it targets is not known. No clone much larger than this one lies a single base away; base qualities are absent.

TCRbeta CDR3 regions were amplified from genomic DNA by means of the immunoSEQ Assay, a bias-controlled multiplex PCR. Per the source publication's procedure: Within the assay, amplification of reference gene primers was used to estimate how many nucleated cells each sample contained. To quantify the absolute abundance of each unique TCRbeta CDR3 rearrangement, sequence reads were collapsed and filtered. For each sample, productive Simpson clonality was calculated as the square root of Simpson's diversity index over productive rearrangements. This is the immuneACCESS table as TCRdb keeps it, with only in-frame sequences that have V and J called. A part of the clones is gone; compared with another copy, unresolved V genes explain less than half, and the rest is unexplained. V and J calls and clone size are those listed in that table; D and trimming were worked out from the DNA. The sample has roughly 290,000 clones on record, 70% to 90% of them singletons. The ten largest clones represent about 1.9% of the sample.

Another Seattle source contributed samples from volunteer blood donors who had recovered from COVID-19. Each collaborating institution followed its own protocols to collect whole blood in K2EDTA tubes. For TCRbeta analysis, collaborator samples were shipped as frozen whole blood, as isolated PBMCs, or as DNA extracted from either sample type. V sheds 6 bases and J sheds 5 bases, leaving 16 bases between their ends. The CDR3 runs 14 residues from the cysteine to the phenylalanine. The kept DNA is CDR3 alone, 42 bases in frame from the first base. For CDR1 and CDR2, the germline V gene lists MNHEY and SVGAGI.

The rearrangement joined TRBV6-5 to TRBJ1-1, with TRBD1 tentatively as D gene (6 bases match). The source material was peripheral blood. This receptor was identified in a woman younger than 45 who had recovered from COVID-19. The CDR3 region has the sequence CASRQGFEETEAFF. DNA sequence: TGTGCCAGCAGACAGGGCTTCGAGGAGACTGAAGCTTTCTTT.